This entry lists 21 T cell receptor beta chains sequenced from one sample in a study of identifying expanded T cells in peripheral blood. Profiling relied on immunoSEQ multiplex PCR, and the TCRdb table lists in-frame clones only, not all of them. The sample carries 85,000 to 100,000 clones, roughly 88% recorded once. The sequencing input was blood. These receptors came from a person aged 18-70 years in good health.

The chain combines TRBV5-1 with TRBJ2-1; D not certain. Germline V gene sequence: CDR1 SGHRS, CDR2 YFSETQ. This CDR3 comprises 11 residues. V was pared by 8 bases and J by 0 bases, with 3 bases between. The CDR3 nucleotides are TGCGCCAGGGACTCCTACAATGAGCAGTTCTTC. This gives the protein CARDSYNEQFF.

The rearrangement links TRBV5-4 to TRBJ1-2, with D unclear. This CDR3 has 13 residues. V shed 4 bases and J shed 6 bases, with 13 bases lying between them. CDR1 SGHNT and CDR2 YYREEE come from the germline V gene (reference sequence). CDR3 sequence: CASSPRGNNGYTF. The CDR3 nucleotides read TGTGCCAGCAGCCCTCGGGGTAATAATGGCTACACCTTC.

The chain employs TRBV10-2 and TRBJ1-1; TRBD1 is a possible D gene (5 bases). The CDR3 runs 14 residues. V lost 4 bases and J lost 2, with 11 bases in between. CDR1 is WSHSY, CDR2 SAAADI, per germline. The CDR3 DNA is TGCGCCAGCAGTGTAAAGGGGCGCAACACTGAAGCTTTCTTT. This sequence encodes CASSVKGRNTEAFF.

The rearrangement uses TRBV7-9 and TRBJ1-1; D unclear. This CDR3 comprises 14 residues. The V end lost 7 bases, the J end lost 4 bases, and 16 bases lay between the germline ends. CDR1 and CDR2 (germline): SEHNR, FQNEAQ (reference sequence). The CDR3 loop is CASNVGLLITEAFF. DNA of the CDR3: TGTGCCAGCAACGTTGGACTTTTGATCACTGAAGCTTTCTTT.

V is TRBV7-9 and J is TRBJ2-4; D unresolved. V dropped 5 bases and J dropped 0 bases, with 8 bases sitting between them. Germline V lookup: CDR1 SEHNR, CDR2 FQNEAQ (reference sequence). This CDR3 has 14 amino acids. This CDR3 reads CASSLSVAKNIQYF. CDR3 DNA sequence: TGTGCCAGCAGCCTCTCCGTAGCCAAAAACATTCAGTACTTC.

The V and J genes are TRBV9 and TRBJ2-3; D possibly uses TRBD1 or TRBD2 (5 bases each). Looked up from germline, CDR1 is SGDLS and CDR2 is YYNGEE. This CDR3 comprises 15 residues. The V and J ends lost 6 bases and 5 bases respectively, with 19 bases between them. CDR3: CASNSPGTSRDTQYF. The CDR3 coding sequence is TGTGCCAGCAACTCCCCCGGGACCAGTAGAGATACGCAGTATTTT.

This rearrangement joins TRBV29-1 to TRBJ1-1; D gene unclear. CDR1 and CDR2 (germline): SQVTM, ANQGSEA. This CDR3 comprises 12 residues. With 5 bases removed from V and 0 bases from J, the gap between germline ends came to 7 bases. CDR3 amino acids: CSVQQLNTEAFF. The CDR3 coding sequence is TGCAGCGTTCAACAGTTGAACACTGAAGCTTTCTTT.

This chain uses TRBV14 with TRBJ2-7; 12 bases are a match to TRBD2. The V segment lost 0 bases and the J segment 7 bases; nucleotides outside the gene matches: 4. The CDR3 runs to 15 residues. Per germline, CDR1 SGHDN and CDR2 FVKESK. The CDR3 DNA reads TGTGCCAGCAGCCAAGATGGACTAGCGGGGTATGAGCAGTACTTC. Amino acids: CASSQDGLAGYEQYF.

This clone showed up just once. The chain combines TRBV19 with TRBJ1-3, with D unclear. The germline V gene encodes CDR1 LNHDA and CDR2 SQIVND (reference sequence). V was shortened by 3 bases and J by 4 bases, with 16 bases between the two germline ends. The CDR3 spans 16 residues. The DNA of the CDR3 is TGTGCCAGTAGTATTCATCTGGAGCAGGCGGGAAACACCATATATTTT. Its translation: CASSIHLEQAGNTIYF.

This clone came up once. CDR3: CASSLIQGPGGNTIYF. The CDR3 DNA reads TGTGCCAGCAGTTTGATACAGGGCCCGGGAGGAAACACCATATATTTT. This sequence joins TRBV28 and TRBJ1-3; TRBD1 might be the D (6 bases). CDR3 length equals 16 residues. V was clipped by 3 bases and J by 4 bases, with 16 bases between them. Germline lookup yields CDR1 MDHEN and CDR2 SYDVKM.

This clone was seen only once. The CDR3 sequence: CSVDSGVYGYTF. As DNA, the CDR3 is TGCAGCGTTGACAGTGGGGTCTATGGCTACACCTTC. The chain links TRBV29-1 to TRBJ1-2; the D is unclear. The CDR3 has 12 residues. CDR1 is SQVTM and CDR2 is ANQGSEA in the germline V gene. The germline V and J ends were trimmed by 3 bases and 4 bases, with 9 bases remaining between them.

This clone has a single count. This chain joins TRBV5-1 and TRBJ2-7; tentatively, D is TRBD1 or TRBD2 (5 bases each). Germline V gives CDR1 SGHRS, CDR2 YFSETQ. Trimming removed 0 bases from V and 5 bases from J, with 15 bases in between. The CDR3 covers 15 residues. The CDR3 DNA reads as TGCGCCAGCAGCTTGGCCGAGGGGTGGATGGACGAGCAGTACTTC. It is translated as CASSLAEGWMDEQYF.

With regard to this clone: With only one base between it and a far larger clone, this is likely a read error. The rearrangement links TRBV6-4 to TRBJ2-3; 13 bases are shared with TRBD2. Germline assignment: CDR1 MRHNA and CDR2 SNTAGT. CDR3 length equals 15 residues. V shed 5 bases, J shed 2 bases, and the junction held 1 base outside the gene matches. CDR3 residues: CASSTSGGATDTQYF. CDR3 in DNA: TGTGCCAGCAGTACTAGCGGGGGGGCCACAGATACGCAGTATTTT.

The chain couples TRBV10-2 to TRBJ2-5, with D maybe TRBD2 (6 bases). The J call is in doubt because the DNA end fits TRBJ2-7 better. Looked up from germline, CDR1 is WSHSY and CDR2 is SAAADI. The CDR3 spans 12 residues. This chain's CDR3 is CASSVEGYEQYF. CDR3 DNA: TGCGCCAGCAGTGTGGAGGGCTACGAGCAGTACTTC.

J is TRBJ2-2 and V is TRBV5-4, with unresolved D. V gave up 2 bases and J gave up 0 bases, with 8 bases separating them. Germline CDR1 is SGHNT and CDR2 is YYREEE (reference sequence). The CDR3 totals 15 residues. In nucleotides, the CDR3 is TGTGCCAGCAGCTTAGATCCTGCGAACACCGGGGAGCTGTTTTTT. This sequence encodes CASSLDPANTGELFF.

This clone was observed once. The CDR3 is CAWSVGINYGYTF. In DNA form, the CDR3 reads TGTGCCTGGAGTGTAGGGATAAACTATGGCTACACCTTC. This rearrangement joins TRBV30 to TRBJ1-2; D call uncertain. In germline, CDR1 is GTSNPN, CDR2 SVGIG (reference sequence). The V and J ends lost 0 bases and 2 bases respectively, with 7 bases between them. CDR3 size: 13 residues.

The chain links TRBV4-1 to TRBJ1-2, with a tentative D call TRBD1 (6 bases). CDR1 and CDR2 (germline): MGHRA, YSYEKL. The ends were cut back, 2 bases at V and 7 bases at J, with 14 bases in the middle. The CDR3 is made up of 14 amino acids. The CDR3 here is CASSQHGGARGYTF. For the CDR3, the DNA is TGCGCCAGCAGCCAACACGGGGGGGCGCGTGGCTACACCTTC.

This clone was detected a few times. The sample has other DNA sequences that encode this CDR3 too. The chain employs TRBV4-1 and TRBJ2-3, with 7 bases fitting TRBD2. Germline V CDR1 and CDR2: MGHRA, YSYEKL. The CDR3 sequence is 15 residues long. Unmatched junction bases numbered 1, after V lost 0 bases and J lost 1 base. The CDR3 bases are TGCGCCAGCAGCCAAGATGGGGGGGGCACAGATACGCAGTATTTT. Translating gives CASSQDGGGTDTQYF.

This clone has just a few counts. The chain carries TRBV15 and TRBJ2-2, with 9 bases lining up with TRBD2. V shed 0 bases, J shed 4 bases, and the junction held 9 bases outside the gene matches. The germline CDR1 and CDR2 sequences are LNHNV and YYDKDF (reference sequence). The CDR3 is made up of 18 amino acids. In nucleotides, the CDR3 is TGTGCCACCAGCAGAGATCAGCGGGAGGACCTGGGCACCGGGGAGCTGTTTTTT. Its translation: CATSRDQREDLGTGELFF.

The gene calls are TRBV6-5 and TRBJ1-2, with TRBD1 identical over 11 bases. V gave up 7 bases and J gave up 8 bases; unmatched junction bases: 6. Germline V gene sequence: CDR1 MNHEY, CDR2 SVGAGI. The CDR3 covers 13 residues. CDR3 sequence: CASIGQGAIGYTF. The CDR3 DNA is TGTGCCAGCATCGGACAGGGGGCAATCGGCTACACCTTC.

The chain uses TRBV4-1 and TRBJ2-1; D call uncertain. Germline V gene data show CDR1 as MGHRA and CDR2 as YSYEKL. The V gene lost 3 bases and the J gene lost 5 bases, with 14 bases spanning the gap. This CDR3 contains 15 residues. The CDR3 region has the DNA TGCGCCAGCAGCCAGGGTGGCGGAACTGACAATGAGCAGTTCTTC. Amino acids: CASSQGGGTDNEQFF.